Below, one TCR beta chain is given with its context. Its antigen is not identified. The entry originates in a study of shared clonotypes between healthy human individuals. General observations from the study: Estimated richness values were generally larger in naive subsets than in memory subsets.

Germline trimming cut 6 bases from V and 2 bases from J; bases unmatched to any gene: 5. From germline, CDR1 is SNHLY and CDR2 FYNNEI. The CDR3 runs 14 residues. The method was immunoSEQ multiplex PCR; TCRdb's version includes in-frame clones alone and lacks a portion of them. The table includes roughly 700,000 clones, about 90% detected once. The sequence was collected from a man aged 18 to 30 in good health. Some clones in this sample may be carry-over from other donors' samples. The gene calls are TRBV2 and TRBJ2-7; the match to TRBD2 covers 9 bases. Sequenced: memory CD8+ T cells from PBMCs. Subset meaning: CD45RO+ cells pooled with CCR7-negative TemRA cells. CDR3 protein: CASRETSGPYEQYF. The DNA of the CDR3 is TGTGCCAGCAGGGAGACTAGCGGTCCCTACGAGCAGTACTTC.